This TCR beta chain was captured in a study of shared clonotypes between healthy human individuals. CDR3 length equals 13 residues. The J segment lost 6 bases and the V segment lost 8 bases, leaving 7 bases of the junction unmatched. Looked up from germline, CDR1 is MDHEN and CDR2 is SYDVKM. Naive CD8 cells lacked CD45RO, underwent positive selection for CCR7 and left out terminally differentiated effector memory CD45RA+ cells. Among the donors, all were Caucasian adults who lived in Nashville, Tennessee. Worth noting for this clone: Its antigen is not known.

This table comes from immunoSEQ multiplex PCR, and its TCRdb copy is limited to in-frame clones, with some not included. The data contain some 2 million clones, about 95% of them singletons. Overall study results and limits: Sharing of clonotypes among donors was expected to vary with sequencing depth. A small donor pool kept down the genetic and exposure-history diversity that was represented.

This sequence was found in a man aged 18 to 35 in good health. The sequencing sample was made of naive CD8+ T cells sorted from blood. The chain employs TRBV28 and TRBJ2-7; 10 bases map to TRBD2. The CDR3 sequence: CASGSLAGGEQYF. The CDR3 nucleotides are TGTGCCAGCGGATCATTAGCGGGAGGCGAGCAGTACTTC.